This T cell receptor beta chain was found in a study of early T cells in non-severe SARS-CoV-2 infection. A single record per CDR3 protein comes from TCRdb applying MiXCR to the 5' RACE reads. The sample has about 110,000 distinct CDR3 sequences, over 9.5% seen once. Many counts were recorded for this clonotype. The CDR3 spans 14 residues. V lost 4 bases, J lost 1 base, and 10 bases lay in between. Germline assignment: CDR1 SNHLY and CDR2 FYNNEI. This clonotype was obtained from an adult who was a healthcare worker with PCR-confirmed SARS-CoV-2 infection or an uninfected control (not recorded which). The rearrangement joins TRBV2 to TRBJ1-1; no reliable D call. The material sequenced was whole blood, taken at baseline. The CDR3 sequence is CASSVWTGNTEAFF. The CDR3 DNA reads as TGTGCCAGCAGTGTATGGACGGGGAACACTGAAGCTTTCTTT.